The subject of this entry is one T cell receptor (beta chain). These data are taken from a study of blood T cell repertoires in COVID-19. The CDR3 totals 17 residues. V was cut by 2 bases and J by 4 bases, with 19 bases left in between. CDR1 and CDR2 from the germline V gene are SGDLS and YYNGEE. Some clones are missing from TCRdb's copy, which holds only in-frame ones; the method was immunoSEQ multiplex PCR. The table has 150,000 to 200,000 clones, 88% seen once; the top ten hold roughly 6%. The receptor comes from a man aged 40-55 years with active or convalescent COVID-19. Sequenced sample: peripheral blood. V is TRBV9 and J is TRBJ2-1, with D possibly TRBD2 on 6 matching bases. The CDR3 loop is CASSVFQRVRYYNEQFF. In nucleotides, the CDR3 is TGTGCCAGCAGCGTTTTTCAGCGGGTCCGATATTACAATGAGCAGTTCTTC.